A selection of T cell receptor beta chains follows, all from one sample in a study of CD8+ T cells in alopecia areata. Clones were sequenced by immunoSEQ multiplex PCR, and TCRdb holds only the in-frame ones, with some missing. Of about 82,000 clones in the sample, just over 50% are singletons; the top ten hold approximately 5.7%. Input material: NKG2D-high CD8+ T cells sorted from blood. The receptors originated from a human donor with alopecia areata. CDR3s include the opening cysteine and the closing phenylalanine or tryptophan. D genes are given only for firm matches. A clone size is listed for some rows: how often the clone was seen (once, few, many), or a class if it is expanded.

j_call: TRBJ2-1
clone_size: -
d_call: -
v_call: TRBV4-3
cdr3_aa: CASSLNGEQFF
cdr3_nt: TGCGCCAGCAGCCTAAATGGTGAGCAGTTCTTC

j_call: TRBJ2-2
clone_size: few
d_call: -
v_call: TRBV29-1
cdr3_aa: CSVRGVGTGELFF
cdr3_nt: TGCAGCGTTCGCGGGGTCGGCACCGGGGAGCTGTTTTTT

j_call: TRBJ2-1
clone_size: -
d_call: -
v_call: TRBV15
cdr3_aa: CATSRGRDSYNEQFF
cdr3_nt: TGTGCCACCAGCAGAGGACGGGACTCCTACAATGAGCAGTTCTTC

j_call: TRBJ2-1
clone_size: -
d_call: TRBD1
v_call: TRBV29-1
cdr3_aa: CSSDRGRISSYNEQFF
cdr3_nt: TGCAGCTCGGACAGGGGGCGGATTTCCTCCTACAATGAGCAGTTCTTC

j_call: TRBJ2-1
clone_size: -
d_call: TRBD2
v_call: TRBV25-1
cdr3_aa: CASRGTTVGYNEQFF
cdr3_nt: TGTGCCAGCAGGGGGACTACGGTTGGCTACAATGAGCAGTTCTTC

j_call: TRBJ2-7
clone_size: -
d_call: -
v_call: TRBV27
cdr3_aa: CASPPGSSYEQYF
cdr3_nt: TGTGCCAGCCCTCCGGGGAGCTCCTACGAGCAGTACTTC

j_call: TRBJ1-1
clone_size: medium-sized
d_call: TRBD1
v_call: TRBV7-2
cdr3_aa: CASDRVNTEAFF
cdr3_nt: TGTGCCAGCGACAGGGTGAACACTGAAGCTTTCTTT

j_call: TRBJ2-1
clone_size: once
d_call: -
v_call: TRBV29-1
cdr3_aa: CSVLYNEQFF
cdr3_nt: TGCAGCGTTCTATACAATGAGCAGTTCTTC

j_call: TRBJ1-1
clone_size: -
d_call: -
v_call: TRBV30
cdr3_aa: CAWRGRGSTEAFF
cdr3_nt: TGTGCCTGGAGGGGAAGAGGGAGCACTGAAGCTTTCTTT

j_call: TRBJ2-1
clone_size: -
d_call: -
v_call: TRBV4-1
cdr3_aa: CASSQELGSEQFF
cdr3_nt: TGCGCCAGCAGCCAAGAGTTAGGGTCTGAGCAGTTCTTC

j_call: TRBJ1-2
clone_size: -
d_call: -
v_call: TRBV29-1
cdr3_aa: CSVVVPNGYTF
cdr3_nt: TGCAGCGTTGTGGTACCTAACGGCTACACCTTC

j_call: TRBJ2-1
clone_size: few
d_call: TRBD1
v_call: TRBV18
cdr3_aa: CASSRDRDFGEQFF
cdr3_nt: TGTGCCAGCTCACGGGACAGGGACTTCGGTGAGCAGTTCTTC

j_call: TRBJ1-1
clone_size: -
d_call: -
v_call: TRBV4-1
cdr3_aa: CASSQGPITEAFF
cdr3_nt: TGCGCCAGCAGCCAGGGACCGATCACTGAAGCTTTCTTT

j_call: TRBJ2-3
clone_size: -
d_call: -
v_call: TRBV9
cdr3_aa: CASSEGTASTDTQYF
cdr3_nt: TGTGCCAGCAGCGAGGGGACGGCTAGCACAGATACGCAGTATTTT

j_call: TRBJ2-7
clone_size: -
d_call: -
v_call: TRBV29-1
cdr3_aa: CSVGDPDYEQYF
cdr3_nt: TGCAGCGTGGGGGACCCTGACTACGAGCAGTACTTC

j_call: TRBJ1-1
clone_size: -
d_call: -
v_call: TRBV6-5
cdr3_aa: CASSYSGGITEAFF
cdr3_nt: TGTGCCAGCAGTTACTCGGGTGGGATCACTGAAGCTTTCTTT

j_call: TRBJ2-3
clone_size: -
d_call: -
v_call: TRBV29-1
cdr3_aa: CSVTTDTQYF
cdr3_nt: TGCAGCGTTACCACAGATACGCAGTATTTT

j_call: TRBJ2-3
clone_size: once
d_call: TRBD2
v_call: TRBV27
cdr3_aa: CASSLGSLAGSRSTDTQYF
cdr3_nt: TGTGCCAGCAGTTTAGGGTCCCTAGCGGGGTCTCGGAGCACAGATACGCAGTATTTT

j_call: TRBJ1-2
clone_size: -
d_call: -
v_call: TRBV20-1
cdr3_aa: CSAKGSYGYTF
cdr3_nt: TGCAGTGCTAAGGGGAGCTATGGCTACACCTTC

j_call: TRBJ2-3
clone_size: -
d_call: TRBD2
v_call: TRBV28
cdr3_aa: CASKQRDPGLSTQYF
cdr3_nt: TGTGCCAGCAAACAGCGGGACCCAGGGCTTAGTACGCAGTATTTT

j_call: TRBJ2-3
clone_size: -
d_call: -
v_call: TRBV2
cdr3_aa: CASSDRGVTDTQYF
cdr3_nt: TGTGCCAGCAGTGATCGCGGGGTCACAGATACGCAGTATTTT

j_call: TRBJ2-7
clone_size: -
d_call: TRBD1
v_call: TRBV5-1
cdr3_aa: CASSSETGSYEQYF
cdr3_nt: TGCGCCAGCAGCTCTGAGACAGGGAGCTACGAGCAGTACTTC

j_call: TRBJ2-1
clone_size: -
d_call: -
v_call: TRBV27
cdr3_aa: CASVSGGLEQFF
cdr3_nt: TGTGCCAGCGTCTCGGGCGGGCTTGAGCAGTTCTTC

j_call: TRBJ2-7
clone_size: -
d_call: TRBD1
v_call: TRBV9
cdr3_aa: CASSGRDSSYEQYF
cdr3_nt: TGTGCCAGCAGCGGAAGGGACAGCTCCTACGAGCAGTACTTC

j_call: TRBJ2-7
clone_size: -
d_call: TRBD1
v_call: TRBV5-1
cdr3_aa: CASSLAGTASYEQYF
cdr3_nt: TGCGCCAGCAGCTTGGCCGGGACAGCATCCTACGAGCAGTACTTC

j_call: TRBJ2-3
clone_size: -
d_call: TRBD2
v_call: TRBV29-1
cdr3_aa: CSVLAGGSDTQYF
cdr3_nt: TGCAGCGTACTAGCGGGGGGTTCAGATACGCAGTATTTT

j_call: TRBJ1-2
clone_size: -
d_call: -
v_call: TRBV28
cdr3_aa: CASSLYLYGYTF
cdr3_nt: TGTGCCAGCAGTTTATACCTGTATGGCTACACCTTC

j_call: TRBJ2-7
clone_size: -
d_call: -
v_call: TRBV28
cdr3_aa: CASSKRGMDEQYF
cdr3_nt: TGTGCCAGCAGTAAAAGGGGGATGGACGAGCAGTACTTC

j_call: TRBJ2-7
clone_size: -
d_call: -
v_call: TRBV27
cdr3_aa: CASSLSPTGFEQYF
cdr3_nt: TGTGCCAGCAGTTTATCCCCAACAGGGTTCGAGCAGTACTTC

j_call: TRBJ2-1
clone_size: -
d_call: TRBD1
v_call: TRBV27
cdr3_aa: CASSLRTGSNEQFF
cdr3_nt: TGTGCCAGCAGTCTCCGGACAGGTTCGAATGAGCAGTTCTTC

j_call: TRBJ2-1
clone_size: -
d_call: -
v_call: TRBV23-1
cdr3_aa: CASSHPKQGAEQFF
cdr3_nt: TGCGCCAGCAGTCACCCAAAACAGGGCGCTGAGCAGTTCTTC

j_call: TRBJ2-3
clone_size: few
d_call: -
v_call: TRBV28
cdr3_aa: CASSYNAPTDTQYF
cdr3_nt: TGTGCCAGCAGTTACAATGCCCCCACAGATACGCAGTATTTT

j_call: TRBJ2-7
clone_size: few
d_call: -
v_call: TRBV29-1
cdr3_aa: CSARSQSYEQYF
cdr3_nt: TGCAGCGCCCGATCCCAGTCCTACGAGCAGTACTTC

j_call: TRBJ2-5
clone_size: few
d_call: -
v_call: TRBV7-9
cdr3_aa: CASSSQETQYF
cdr3_nt: TGTGCCAGCAGCTCTCAAGAGACCCAGTACTTC

j_call: TRBJ2-5
clone_size: -
d_call: TRBD1
v_call: TRBV25-1
cdr3_aa: CASRGTGGFQETQYF
cdr3_nt: TGTGCCAGCAGAGGGACAGGGGGTTTTCAAGAGACCCAGTACTTC

j_call: TRBJ2-6
clone_size: few
d_call: TRBD1
v_call: TRBV14
cdr3_aa: CASSATGAGANVLTF
cdr3_nt: TGTGCCAGCAGCGCAACAGGGGCTGGGGCCAACGTCCTGACTTTC

j_call: TRBJ1-1
clone_size: -
d_call: -
v_call: TRBV27
cdr3_aa: CASKLGGTRVGRNTEAFF
cdr3_nt: TGTGCCAGCAAGTTGGGTGGGACAAGAGTGGGCAGGAACACTGAAGCTTTCTTT

j_call: TRBJ2-3
clone_size: -
d_call: TRBD1
v_call: TRBV4-1
cdr3_aa: CASSPGTGSSDTQYF
cdr3_nt: TGCGCCAGCAGCCCCGGGACAGGGTCCTCAGATACGCAGTATTTT

j_call: TRBJ1-5
clone_size: -
d_call: TRBD1
v_call: TRBV19
cdr3_aa: CASSIDQQWDSLNQPQHF
cdr3_nt: TGTGCCAGTAGTATAGATCAGCAATGGGACAGCCTTAATCAGCCCCAGCATTTT

j_call: TRBJ2-7
clone_size: few
d_call: TRBD1
v_call: TRBV7-8
cdr3_aa: CASSLGGDRVEF
cdr3_nt: TGTGCCAGCAGCTTAGGTGGGGACAGGGTTGAATTC

j_call: TRBJ2-1
clone_size: -
d_call: -
v_call: TRBV5-1
cdr3_aa: CASSFTYNEQFF
cdr3_nt: TGCGCCAGCAGCTTTACGTACAATGAGCAGTTCTTC

j_call: TRBJ2-1
clone_size: -
d_call: -
v_call: TRBV25-1
cdr3_aa: CASSDDELWTIF
cdr3_nt: TGTGCCAGCAGTGATGATGAGCTGTGGACGATCTTC

j_call: TRBJ2-4
clone_size: -
d_call: -
v_call: TRBV4-1
cdr3_aa: CASSQVVVGDENIQYF
cdr3_nt: TGCGCCAGCAGCCAAGTTGTAGTGGGGGACGAGAACATTCAGTACTTC

j_call: TRBJ1-1
clone_size: few
d_call: -
v_call: TRBV29-1
cdr3_aa: CSVEELLPGIIF
cdr3_nt: TGCAGCGTTGAAGAGCTTCTGCCCGGGATAATCTTT

j_call: TRBJ2-7
clone_size: once
d_call: -
v_call: TRBV7-2
cdr3_aa: CASSLVGEQYF
cdr3_nt: TGTGCCAGCAGCTTAGTGGGCGAGCAGTACTTC

j_call: TRBJ2-7
clone_size: -
d_call: TRBD1
v_call: TRBV2
cdr3_aa: CASSTFTGTGDYEQYF
cdr3_nt: TGTGCCAGCAGTACTTTTACCGGGACAGGGGACTACGAGCAGTACTTC

j_call: TRBJ2-5
clone_size: medium-sized
d_call: -
v_call: TRBV7-2
cdr3_aa: CASSFAGETQYF
cdr3_nt: TGTGCCAGCAGCTTTGCGGGAGAGACCCAGTACTTC

j_call: TRBJ2-7
clone_size: -
d_call: TRBD2
v_call: TRBV13
cdr3_aa: CASSSGRAYEQYF
cdr3_nt: TGTGCCAGCAGCAGCGGGAGGGCCTACGAGCAGTACTTC

j_call: TRBJ2-1
clone_size: -
d_call: -
v_call: TRBV28
cdr3_aa: CASSLGGSNEQFF
cdr3_nt: TGTGCCAGCAGTTTAGGTGGCTCGAATGAGCAGTTCTTC

j_call: TRBJ2-2
clone_size: -
d_call: -
v_call: TRBV28
cdr3_aa: CASSPDGPGSGLLFF
cdr3_nt: TGTGCCAGCAGTCCGGACGGCCCTGGTTCTGGTCTGCTGTTTTTT

j_call: TRBJ1-2
clone_size: few
d_call: -
v_call: TRBV28
cdr3_aa: CASMSRRDYGYTF
cdr3_nt: TGTGCCAGCATGAGCCGCCGGGACTATGGCTACACCTTC

j_call: TRBJ2-7
clone_size: -
d_call: TRBD2
v_call: TRBV4-1
cdr3_aa: CASSQSLAGGRPYEQYF
cdr3_nt: TGCGCCAGCAGCCAATCACTAGCGGGAGGGCGGCCCTACGAGCAGTACTTC

j_call: TRBJ1-1
clone_size: few
d_call: -
v_call: TRBV15
cdr3_aa: CATSRSHPGNTEAFF
cdr3_nt: TGTGCCACCAGCAGGTCCCATCCGGGGAACACTGAAGCTTTCTTT

j_call: TRBJ2-3
clone_size: -
d_call: -
v_call: TRBV7-9
cdr3_aa: CASSSSEWGPRGSDTQYF
cdr3_nt: TGTGCCAGCAGCTCGTCAGAGTGGGGACCCCGAGGGTCAGATACGCAGTATTTT

j_call: TRBJ2-3
clone_size: few
d_call: -
v_call: TRBV29-1
cdr3_aa: CSVEAGWADTQYF
cdr3_nt: TGCAGCGTTGAAGCGGGGTGGGCAGATACGCAGTATTTT

j_call: TRBJ2-7
clone_size: once
d_call: TRBD1
v_call: TRBV27
cdr3_aa: CASSLWTGPYEQYF
cdr3_nt: TGTGCCAGCAGTCTCTGGACAGGCCCCTACGAGCAGTACTTC

j_call: TRBJ2-7
clone_size: -
d_call: -
v_call: TRBV27
cdr3_aa: CASSLSYEQYF
cdr3_nt: TGTGCCAGCAGTTTATCCTACGAGCAGTACTTC